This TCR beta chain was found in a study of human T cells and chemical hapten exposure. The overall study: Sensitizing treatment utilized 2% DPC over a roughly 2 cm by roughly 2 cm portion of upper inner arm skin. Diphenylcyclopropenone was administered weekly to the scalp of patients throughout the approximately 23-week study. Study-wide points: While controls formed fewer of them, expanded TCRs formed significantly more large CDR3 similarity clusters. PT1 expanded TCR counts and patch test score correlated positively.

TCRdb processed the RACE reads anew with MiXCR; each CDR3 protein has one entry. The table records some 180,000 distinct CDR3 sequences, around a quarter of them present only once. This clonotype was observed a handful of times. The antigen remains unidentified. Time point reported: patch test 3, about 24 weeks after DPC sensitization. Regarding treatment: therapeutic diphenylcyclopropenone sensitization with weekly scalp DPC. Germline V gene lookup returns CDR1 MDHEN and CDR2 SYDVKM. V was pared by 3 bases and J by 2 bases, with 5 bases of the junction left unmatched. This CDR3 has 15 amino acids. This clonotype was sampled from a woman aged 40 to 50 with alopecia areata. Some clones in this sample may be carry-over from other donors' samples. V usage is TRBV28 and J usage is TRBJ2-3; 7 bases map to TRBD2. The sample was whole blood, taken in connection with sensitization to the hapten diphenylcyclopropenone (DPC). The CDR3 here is CASSFRGSFTDTQYF. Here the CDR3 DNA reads TGTGCCAGCAGTTTCCGCGGGAGCTTCACAGATACGCAGTATTTT.